A single TCR beta chain is shown here with its context. Indicated time point: late/post reinfection, 12 to 24 weeks after detection. TCR sequencing was done directly ex vivo on sorted cells, without expansion in vitro. People who inject drugs from Montreal's HEPCO study were the donors. At all three reinfection time points, viable CD3+ CD8+ CD45RO- cells from two donors served as controls. Profiling relied on immunoSEQ multiplex PCR, and the TCRdb table lists in-frame clones only, not all of them. The sample includes 45,000 to 50,000 clones, 75% to 90% seen only once; the top ten take 0.6% to 0.85%. This record comes from a study of memory CD8 T cells in hepatitis C reinfection. Turning to the study itself: Chronic HCV followed reinfection in two donors who cleared primary infection.

Germline V lookup: CDR1 MNHEY, CDR2 SMNVEV (reference sequence). This CDR3 contains 15 residues. V shed 6 bases and J 1 base; nucleotides not matched to a gene: 5. V gene TRBV27 combines with J gene TRBJ1-5; TRBD1 matches at 8 bases. Material for sequencing was naive CD8+ T cells sorted from blood. This TCR was sampled from a man between 18 and 35 years old with hepatitis C virus infection. In DNA, the CDR3 is TGTGCCAGCAGAACAGGGGGGATGAGCAATCAGCCCCAGCATTTT. This translates into CASRTGGMSNQPQHF.